The 4 T cell receptor beta chains listed next were all sequenced from one sample in a study of blood T cell repertoires in COVID-19. Repertoires were generated with immunoSEQ multiplex PCR, while TCRdb's copy carries only in-frame clones and drops some. The sample lists around 170,000 clones, about 80% seen once, with about 15% in the top ten. The sample was PBMCs or T cells enriched from blood (not recorded which). The receptors here all came from a man in his 60s who had been exposed to COVID-19.

The genes are TRBV6-5 and TRBJ1-1, with D possibly TRBD1 on 5 matching bases. In germline, CDR1 is MNHEY, CDR2 SVGAGI. The CDR3 runs to 11 residues. V dropped 8 bases and J dropped 11 bases, with 15 bases sitting between them. In DNA form, the CDR3 reads TGTGCCAGCCTCGCCGCAGGGTTGGCTTTCTTT. It yields the protein CASLAAGLAFF.

This clone was detected a few times. V is TRBV19 and J is TRBJ2-5; D might be TRBD1 (6 bases). CDR1 LNHDA and CDR2 SQIVND come from the germline V gene (reference sequence). CDR3 length: 13 residues. The V gene lost 5 bases and the J gene lost 4 bases, with 11 bases spanning the gap. CDR3 sequence (DNA): TGTGCCAGTAGTTGGGAAGGGGGAGAGACCCAGTACTTC. Translated, it gives CASSWEGGETQYF.

CDR3 nucleotide sequence: TGTGCCAGTAGCCGCTCGACTGGAACGAACACCGGGGAGCTGTTTTTT. It is translated as CASSRSTGTNTGELFF. The chain employs TRBV19 and TRBJ2-2; D is uncertain. Germline CDR1 LNHDA, CDR2 SQIVND (reference sequence). Trimming took 6 bases from V and 0 from J, leaving 14 bases between them. The CDR3 loop spans 16 amino acids.

This clone was observed a handful of times. The chain couples TRBV6-5 to TRBJ2-7, with D perhaps matching TRBD1 (5 bases). Between the trimmed V and J ends, which lost 6 bases and 2 bases, there was a span of 11 bases. Germline V lookup: CDR1 MNHEY, CDR2 SVGAGI. The CDR3 loop spans 13 amino acids. This chain's CDR3 is CASSDDSPYEQYF. Here the CDR3 DNA reads TGTGCCAGCAGCGATGACAGTCCCTACGAGCAGTACTTC.